Listed below are T cell receptor beta chains from one sample, sequenced in a study of blood T cells in healthy people across ages. TCRdb analysed the 5' RACE reads with MiXCR anew, one entry per CDR3 protein. The data show fewer than 600,000 distinct CDR3 sequences, about a quarter seen once. These data are also associated with another study on T cells of mothers and their children.

Sequenced sample: blood. These TCRs come from a boy aged 2-15 years in good health. Each CDR3 is given with its conserved first and last residue. The order of the fields is J gene, V gene, D gene, clone size, CDR3 protein, CDR3 DNA. A D gene is named only where the DNA matches it firmly. Clone size appears in some rows only: once, few, many, or a class for an expanded clone.

j_gene: TRBJ2-5; v_gene: TRBV6-5; d_gene: NA; abundance: many; CDR3aa: CASSYGGLEETQYF; CDR3nt: TGTGCCAGCAGTTATGGTGGGTTAGAGGAGACCCAGTACTTC
j_gene: TRBJ2-1; v_gene: TRBV19; d_gene: NA; abundance: NA; CDR3aa: CASSSWTEGFYNEQFF; CDR3nt: TGTGCCAGTAGTTCCTGGACAGAGGGGTTCTACAATGAGCAGTTCTTC
j_gene: TRBJ2-5; v_gene: TRBV5-1; d_gene: NA; abundance: NA; CDR3aa: CASSLYGTRETQYF; CDR3nt: TGCGCCAGCAGCTTGTACGGGACCCGAGAGACCCAGTACTTC
j_gene: TRBJ1-4; v_gene: TRBV5-1; d_gene: TRBD1; abundance: few; CDR3aa: CASSLGTGRNEKLFF; CDR3nt: TGCGCCAGCAGCCTCGGGACAGGCCGGAATGAAAAACTGTTTTTT
j_gene: TRBJ2-2; v_gene: TRBV24-1; d_gene: TRBD1; abundance: NA; CDR3aa: CATSDATGQVAGELFF; CDR3nt: TGTGCCACCAGTGATGCCACGGGACAGGTGGCCGGGGAGCTGTTTTTT
j_gene: TRBJ2-3; v_gene: TRBV7-6; d_gene: NA; abundance: NA; CDR3aa: CASSFTRSTDTQYF; CDR3nt: TGTGCCAGCAGCTTTACTAGGAGCACAGATACGCAGTATTTT
j_gene: TRBJ2-5; v_gene: TRBV29-1; d_gene: NA; abundance: NA; CDR3aa: CSVDTRQETQYF; CDR3nt: TGCAGCGTTGATACCAGGCAAGAGACCCAGTACTTC
j_gene: TRBJ2-5; v_gene: TRBV7-6; d_gene: NA; abundance: few; CDR3aa: CASSLRTFPRAQETQYF; CDR3nt: TGTGCCAGCAGCCTAAGGACGTTTCCCCGAGCCCAAGAGACCCAGTACTTC
j_gene: TRBJ2-1; v_gene: TRBV11-2; d_gene: NA; abundance: NA; CDR3aa: CASSSVGGRTNNEQFF; CDR3nt: TGTGCCAGCAGCTCGGTAGGGGGAAGGACAAACAATGAGCAGTTCTTC
j_gene: TRBJ1-1; v_gene: TRBV3-1; d_gene: NA; abundance: NA; CDR3aa: CASSLRGGRGEAFF; CDR3nt: TGTGCCAGCAGCCTCCGCGGTGGCCGTGGGGAAGCTTTCTTT
j_gene: TRBJ2-7; v_gene: TRBV5-1; d_gene: NA; abundance: NA; CDR3aa: CASSLAGDSPYEQYF; CDR3nt: TGCGCCAGCAGCTTGGCCGGGGATTCCCCCTACGAGCAGTACTTC
j_gene: TRBJ2-7; v_gene: TRBV6-5; d_gene: NA; abundance: NA; CDR3aa: CASSSRDFIYEQYF; CDR3nt: TGTGCCAGCAGTTCCCGGGACTTCATCTACGAGCAGTACTTC
j_gene: TRBJ2-1; v_gene: TRBV7-8; d_gene: TRBD2; abundance: NA; CDR3aa: CASRNAGVGHNEQFF; CDR3nt: TGTGCCAGCAGAAACGCGGGAGTCGGGCACAATGAGCAGTTCTTC
j_gene: TRBJ2-3; v_gene: TRBV5-1; d_gene: TRBD2; abundance: NA; CDR3aa: CASSFGGRADTQYF; CDR3nt: TGCGCCAGCAGCTTTGGCGGGAGGGCAGATACGCAGTATTTT
j_gene: TRBJ2-1; v_gene: TRBV5-1; d_gene: TRBD1; abundance: NA; CDR3aa: CASSLRGRENNEQFF; CDR3nt: TGCGCCAGCAGCCTCAGGGGGCGCGAGAACAATGAGCAGTTCTTC
j_gene: TRBJ2-2; v_gene: TRBV6-2/TRBV6-3; d_gene: NA; abundance: few; CDR3aa: CASSFRDILSGELFF; CDR3nt: TGTGCCAGCAGTTTCCGGGACATCTTATCCGGGGAGCTGTTTTTT
j_gene: TRBJ2-5; v_gene: TRBV28; d_gene: TRBD1; abundance: NA; CDR3aa: CASSPLGQDQETQYF; CDR3nt: TGTGCCAGCAGTCCTCTAGGACAGGACCAAGAGACCCAGTACTTC
j_gene: TRBJ2-5; v_gene: TRBV12-3/TRBV12-4; d_gene: TRBD2; abundance: NA; CDR3aa: CASSLLAGGWETQYF; CDR3nt: TGTGCCAGCAGTTTACTAGCGGGGGGTTGGGAGACCCAGTACTTC
j_gene: TRBJ2-1; v_gene: TRBV4-2; d_gene: TRBD1; abundance: NA; CDR3aa: CASSQEQGSSYNEQFF; CDR3nt: TGTGCCAGCAGCCAAGAACAGGGGAGCTCCTACAATGAGCAGTTCTTC
j_gene: TRBJ2-2; v_gene: TRBV15; d_gene: TRBD2; abundance: few; CDR3aa: CATSRETVLAGNTGELFF; CDR3nt: TGTGCCACCAGCAGAGAGACTGTGCTAGCGGGGAACACCGGGGAGCTGTTTTTT
j_gene: TRBJ2-7; v_gene: TRBV7-2; d_gene: NA; abundance: NA; CDR3aa: CASSYRGLDYEQYF; CDR3nt: TGTGCCAGCAGCTACCGCGGCCTAGACTACGAGCAGTACTTC
j_gene: TRBJ1-2; v_gene: TRBV12-3/TRBV12-4; d_gene: NA; abundance: NA; CDR3aa: CASSLTSWEDGYTF; CDR3nt: TGTGCCAGCAGTTTAACGTCGTGGGAGGACGGCTACACCTTC
j_gene: TRBJ2-7; v_gene: TRBV7-2; d_gene: NA; abundance: few; CDR3aa: CASSLEIGLGSSEQYF; CDR3nt: TGTGCCAGCAGCTTAGAGATCGGGTTGGGCAGCTCCGAGCAGTACTTC
j_gene: TRBJ2-7; v_gene: TRBV7-6; d_gene: NA; abundance: few; CDR3aa: CASSLRDRPYEQYF; CDR3nt: TGTGCTAGCAGCTTACGCGACAGGCCCTACGAGCAGTACTTC
j_gene: TRBJ2-7; v_gene: TRBV9; d_gene: NA; abundance: NA; CDR3aa: CASSVASEHSYEQYF; CDR3nt: TGTGCCAGCAGCGTAGCCTCCGAACACTCCTACGAGCAGTACTTC
j_gene: TRBJ2-7; v_gene: TRBV2; d_gene: NA; abundance: NA; CDR3aa: CASSLVEGGRYEQYF; CDR3nt: TGTGCCAGCAGCCTGGTCGAGGGGGGAAGGTACGAGCAGTACTTC
j_gene: TRBJ1-5; v_gene: TRBV6-1; d_gene: TRBD1; abundance: NA; CDR3aa: CATLKESGTGVNQPQHF; CDR3nt: TGTGCCACCCTAAAGGAGTCCGGGACAGGGGTGAATCAGCCCCAGCATTTT
j_gene: TRBJ1-4; v_gene: TRBV27; d_gene: NA; abundance: NA; CDR3aa: CASSLSGWGIATNEKLFF; CDR3nt: TGTGCCAGCAGTTTATCAGGATGGGGTATCGCAACTAATGAAAAACTGTTTTTT
j_gene: TRBJ1-1; v_gene: TRBV20-1; d_gene: NA; abundance: NA; CDR3aa: CSAKRVTEAFF; CDR3nt: TGCAGTGCGAAGAGGGTTACTGAAGCTTTCTTT
j_gene: TRBJ2-1; v_gene: TRBV10-2; d_gene: NA; abundance: few; CDR3aa: CASSQRQGRLGTYNEQFF; CDR3nt: TGCGCCAGCAGTCAAAGGCAGGGCAGGCTAGGAACCTACAATGAGCAGTTCTTC
j_gene: TRBJ2-3; v_gene: TRBV9; d_gene: NA; abundance: NA; CDR3aa: CASSVAGTDTQYF; CDR3nt: TGTGCCAGCAGCGTAGCCGGCACAGATACGCAGTATTTT
j_gene: TRBJ1-3; v_gene: TRBV7-2; d_gene: NA; abundance: few; CDR3aa: CASSLIEGVPGNTIYF; CDR3nt: TGTGCCAGCAGCTTAATCGAGGGAGTACCTGGAAACACCATATATTTT
j_gene: TRBJ2-3; v_gene: TRBV10-3; d_gene: TRBD2; abundance: few; CDR3aa: CAIARTSIDTQYF; CDR3nt: TGTGCCATCGCGAGGACTAGCATCGATACGCAGTATTTT